The source of this T cell receptor (beta chain) is a study of blood T cells in healthy people across ages (dated by TCRdb to between 2015 and 2016). Notes on the research overall: Template switching captured roughly one uniquely barcoded TCR beta cDNA molecule per two T cells in model experiments. Two additional independent replicas of 1 million unique cDNA reads from the same blood draw were analyzed for two donors (one aged 18 to 30 and one aged 80 or older). To track age-related changes in TCR beta repertoire diversity, the study relied on deep sequencing normalized with unique cDNA molecular identifiers. Donors were grouped into four age groups: young (average about 15 years), middle-aged (roughly 38), aged (roughly 62) and long-lived (just over 80).

Libraries came from 5' RACE. TCRdb shows the sequencer as Illumina HiSeq 2500. The second PCR ran for roughly 7 to 12 cycles and used a J-beta primer mix along with a sample-barcoded 5' primer. Each TCR beta cDNA molecule received a unique molecular identifier from a template-switch 5' adaptor carrying 12 random nucleotides. Each sample yielded at least 3 million CDR3-containing paired-end reads. First-strand cDNA was synthesized from all RNA with the Mint cDNA synthesis kit, primed by a TRBC-specific oligonucleotide. Following uracil-DNA glycosylase treatment, all cDNA underwent a first 18-cycle PCR with the universal primers M1SS and BC2_uni_R. On the authors' methods: For normalization, 1 million high-quality reads were randomly selected from each sample, with every read carrying a distinct molecular identifier. Instead of being binned into consensus sequences, reads that shared molecular identifiers were thrown out. MiTCR, set to a Q25 quality threshold and the strictest error-elimination algorithm, was used for CDR3 identification, clonotype clustering and error correction. A nonparametric unseen species model with Euler transformation was used to estimate a lower bound on total TCR beta diversity. The raw public reads went through TCRdb reprocessing: fastp at Q25, MiXCR clone calling, in-frame beta chains kept. Records with the same CDR3 protein are collapsed into one entry carrying the most frequent genes and DNA. The V and J calls come from TCRdb's annotation, not from the publication. The sample data list more than 650,000 distinct CDR3 sequences, and 20% to 30% of these were observed just once. Around 3% of the sample rests with the top ten.

Donors were 40 or so systemically healthy Caucasian individuals from Russia aged 6 to 90 years. Around 9.8 milliliters of peripheral blood were collected from each donor into EDTA-treated Vacutainer tubes. PBMCs were isolated by Ficoll-Paque density-gradient centrifugation, with at least 6 million obtained per sample. Trizol reagent was used to extract total RNA from the PBMCs, yielding at least 6 micrograms per sample. For every donor, flow cytometry on a PBMC aliquot measured the percentage of naive CD45RAhigh/CD27high T cells. This clonotype was detected only a few times. The antigen this receptor binds is unknown. Per-base qualities were not stored, and no clone one base away is much larger. Overall results and qualifications from the work: Conclusive comparison of naive and antigen-experienced compartments was prevented by the profiling of bulk unsorted PBMCs. Total diversity estimates from one million sequenced T cells were considered lower bounds and underestimates. As age increased, observed TCR beta diversity per million T cells dropped in a roughly linear way, and a significant reduction was already evident by age about 40. Donor CMV infection status was unknown, potentially confounding age-related changes in expanded clonotypes. Compared with the aged group, the long-lived group had more naive CD4+ T cells, fewer expanded clones and increased TCR diversity, suggesting age selection. Observed TCR beta diversity correlated strongly with the percentage of naive T cells measured by flow cytometry.

The CDR3, from cysteine to phenylalanine, totals 12 residues. Only the CDR3 DNA is retained, 36 bases long and in frame from the first base. The V and J ends are trimmed by 8 bases and 6 bases, leaving 14 bases between them. A further study also used this sample, focusing on T cells of mothers and their children. As that second paper reports: Nine systemically healthy Caucasian individuals, comprising three mothers and their six children, were included as donors. cDNA synthesis used all of the extracted RNA, with 1.5 ug of RNA in each 15 ul reaction. In the second PCR, the M1S primer added sample barcodes and 2-4 random nucleotides. Over 8.5 million TCR beta CDR3 reads were obtained for each mother, and millions of reads were obtained for each child. In both related and unrelated pairs, thymic selection shapes the output of TCR recombination in a similar way, with inherited differences having only a minor effect. Normalized repertoire overlap was always slightly but never significantly higher in related than unrelated mother-child pairs. No persistent microchimeric T cell clones were detected, at a sensitivity of 90 to 100 clones per million clonotypes. Deep NGS was used in the study to compare the TCR beta repertoires of mothers and children and to look for features that separate related mother-child pairs from unrelated individuals. On average, the children were about 10 +/- 4 years old, while the mothers were approximately 41 +/- 4 years old. After adapters were ligated using NEBNext reagents, the libraries underwent 100+100 nt paired-end sequencing on an Illumina HiSeq 2000. To prevent cross-contamination, the mother and child libraries were prepared a month apart and were sequenced in separate runs. For each donor, somewhere between roughly 450,000 and 2,200,000 distinct TCR beta clonotypes were identified. Naive TCR beta clonotypes were estimated from low-frequency clonotypes matched to each donor's FACS-determined naive share, without sorting.

Sequenced material: blood. The sequence was collected from a boy aged 10-17 years in good health. In this chain, TRBV12-3 or TRBV12-4 is recombined with TRBJ2-7, with the D call perhaps TRBD1 or TRBD2, each one matching 6 bases. The CDR3 reads as follows: CASVGGSSEQYF. The sequenced DNA is TGTGCCAGCGTCGGGGGCAGCTCCGAGCAGTACTTC.